Listed here are 5 T cell receptor beta chains from one sample, sequenced in a study of T cells generated in artificial thymic organoids. Semi-nested PCR with reverse primers in the TRAC or TRBC constant regions amplified each chain separately. Each CDR3 protein gets one entry after TCRdb re-called the 5' RACE reads with MiXCR. The sample records some 2,300 distinct CDR3 sequences, 10% to 12% being singletons. Sequenced material: naive CD8+ T cells from the thymus. Subset described: CD3+TCRalphabeta+CD8SP T cells; for blood, CD45RO-CCR7+ naive CD8+ T cells. Source of these receptors: a human donor who gave cord blood stem cells for thymic organoid culture, a cardiac surgery patient who gave postnatal thymus, or a blood donor (not recorded which).

This clonotype was recorded a few times. The genes are TRBV18 and TRBJ2-1; D may be TRBD1 or TRBD2 (5 bases each). Per the germline V gene, CDR1 is KGHSH and CDR2 is LQKENI. The CDR3 sequence is 13 residues long. Trimming took off 3 bases at V and 6 bases at J, with 9 bases between the two ends. CDR3 sequence (DNA): TGTGCCAGCTCACCCGTTGGGGGCAATGAGCAGTTCTTC. Protein sequence: CASSPVGGNEQFF.

By share, this clonotype counts as medium-sized. This sequence joins TRBV9 and TRBJ2-3, with 10 bases identical to TRBD2. Trimming at V came to 5 bases and at J to 4 bases, leaving 4 bases not matched to a gene. The CDR3 has 14 amino acids. The germline CDR1 and CDR2 sequences are SGDLS and YYNGEE. The CDR3 nucleotides read TGTGCCAGCAGTCCTGGACTAGCGGCAGATACGCAGTATTTT. It codes for CASSPGLAADTQYF.

The chain carries TRBV6-1 and TRBJ2-7, with TRBD2 matching 13 bases. V dropped 4 bases and J dropped 2; count of bases not matched to a gene: 5. The germline V gene has CDR1 MNHNS and CDR2 SASEGT. CDR3 length: 16 residues. CDR3 loop: CASSAGTSGTTYEQYV. The CDR3, as DNA: TGTGCCAGCAGTGCCGGGACTAGCGGGACGACCTACGAGCAGTACGTC.

This clonotype is labeled as medium-sized (0.01 to 0.1%). The J gene is TRBJ2-7, the V gene TRBV5-1; D remains unclear. V lost 0 bases and J lost 2, with 12 bases in between. The CDR3 loop spans 15 amino acids. In germline, CDR1 is SGHRS, CDR2 YFSETQ. CDR3 protein: CASSLAVDGTYEQYF. DNA for the CDR3: TGCGCCAGCAGCTTGGCCGTCGACGGAACCTACGAGCAGTACTTC.

In its sample, this clonotype is medium-sized. V and J are TRBV12-3 or TRBV12-4 and TRBJ2-3; D not certain. The CDR3 covers 13 residues. Trimming took off 5 bases at V and 5 bases at J, with 11 bases between the two ends. CDR3 loop: CASSVQPGDTQYF. The CDR3 DNA is TGTGCCAGCAGTGTCCAGCCGGGAGATACGCAGTATTTT.